The T cell receptor (beta chain) described here comes from a study of shared clonotypes between healthy human individuals. Overall study context: The study enrolled a couple of women and three men aged 18 to 49. Whole-study findings and limits: Approximately 5.4% of naive CD4 clonotypes were common to a few donors. Generation probabilities were higher for clonotypes shared across all four sorted-subset donors than for unshared ones.

In the case of this clone: The antigen remains undetermined. Other DNA sequences within the sample encode an identical CDR3.

Trimming stripped 1 base from V and 0 bases from J, with 7 bases between. This CDR3 has 14 amino acids. CDR1 and CDR2 from the germline V gene are MNHEY and SMNVEV (reference sequence). TCRdb's table, derived via immunoSEQ multiplex PCR, lists solely in-frame clones and lacks some. The table includes 550,000 to 650,000 clones, 96% detected once. In the naive CD8 group, cells lacked CD45RO and were positively selected for CCR7, so terminally differentiated effector memory CD45RA+ cells were left out. The V gene is TRBV27, the J gene TRBJ2-7, with a tentative D call TRBD2 (6 bases). Input material: naive CD8+ T cells sorted from blood. The clonotype was recovered from a woman in her twenties or thirties in good health. CDR3 in amino acids: CASSLYGGSYEQYF. Written as DNA, the CDR3 is TGTGCCAGCAGTTTATACGGGGGCTCCTACGAGCAGTACTTC.